This T cell receptor (beta chain) was retrieved from a study of CD8+ T cells in alopecia areata. Study in general: Twice a day, 5 to 10 mg of oral tofacitinib was administered to treated patients. The study gave tofacitinib for 6 to 18 months, then 6 months off drug.

A note on this clone: No antigen is known for it.

TCR sequencing used cDNA made by reverse transcription of extracted RNA. TCRdb's copy holds only in-frame clones and misses some; the assay was immunoSEQ multiplex PCR. Among 75,000 to 100,000 clones listed, about 70% were seen once. The CDR3 contains 17 residues. The junction had 15 bases not matched to a gene; V was cut back by 4 bases and J by 7 bases. Per germline, CDR1 LNHNV and CDR2 YYDKDF (reference sequence). Whole-study findings and limits: In blood and scalp, many expanded lesional clones persisted during tofacitinib. Compared with mice, patients displayed less clear TCR sharing, possibly for HLA-related reasons.

The treatment was: oral pan-JAK inhibitor, 5-10 mg twice daily. This sequence originates from a human donor with alopecia areata. The chain carries TRBV15 and TRBJ2-5; 10 nucleotides line up with TRBD2. The source material was CD8+ T cells sorted from blood, sampled at week 44, from a patient treated with tofacitinib. CDR3 DNA sequence: TGTGCCACCAGCAATAGCGGGGGGCAAGTAATTCAGGGGACCCAGTACTTC. It translates to CATSNSGGQVIQGTQYF.